This T cell receptor beta chain was captured in a study of cytomegalovirus exposure and HLA in healthy donors listed by TCRdb under 2017. For the study in its entirety: In an earlier analysis of fewer than 750 of the donors, 250 to 350 Gb of sequence data and some 100 million unique TCR beta sequences from 150 million to 200 million T cells were reported. Of the roughly 400 genotyped donors, roughly 80% fell in the genetic ancestry cluster associated with self-reported Caucasian donors. To decide whether each TCR beta V gene segment behaved as functional or pseudogenic, an earlier analysis of some 600 of the donors relied on high-throughput TCR beta sequencing. Alongside the repertoire data, information on donor age, sex, ethnicity and CMV serostatus was compiled. In the later analysis, no new phenotypic data were used to find candidate immune exposures; instead, reliance was placed on TCR beta sequences and their occurrence across donors. Every discovery cohort repertoire had been produced on one sequencing platform. The number of typed donors differed by locus: about 620-640 for A, B, C, DRB1 and DQB1; 500 to 550 for DQA1; some 610 for DPA1; and some 430 for DPB1. Class I and class II HLA loci were covered by the typing at four-digit resolution. In a later genetic analysis, genome-wide SNP genotypes for about three fifths of the roughly 670 donors were used, and that subset was treated as a discovery cohort. Across under 500 genotyped donors of the cohort, an average of roughly 250,000 unique TCR beta nucleotide sequences per donor were sequenced, and approximately 17% of those sequences were non-productive. A later analysis re-examined previously published TCR beta repertoires from just over 650 donors and added high-resolution HLA genotyping to investigate patterns of TCR occurrence. An early release covering roughly 580 HLA-typed donors comprised 250 to 350 gigabases of sequencing data and around 80 million unique TCR sequences. To predict cytomegalovirus infection status, the study combined high-throughput TCR immunosequencing, statistical association of individual TCRs with disease status, and machine learning. Roughly 5 DR-DQ haplotypes were handled as single units for association and clustering because linkage in the cohort was strong. The study aimed to test whether signatures of past pathogen exposure could be identified by cataloging public T cell receptors. Besides the first cohort of 550 to 750 subjects, a separate validation cohort made up of around 120 different subjects was used. The study used immunosequencing to profile the T cell repertoires of several hundred subjects and linked those repertoires to cytomegalovirus serostatus.

The cohort comprised some 680 healthy bone marrow donors. At the time of sampling, every cohort member was nominally healthy, though immune exposures that went unrecorded were likely present. The donor tested CMV seropositive, placing the donor among the 310 or so seropositive members of the cohort. Every donor gave a peripheral blood sample, and the peripheral blood mononuclear cells from that sample were used for TCR beta sequencing. Genomic DNA was extracted from the blood cell samples with the Qiagen DNeasy Blood Extraction Kit. The paper's findings and limits, for the study overall: The cohort was sequenced for TCR beta chains only, and without alpha or paired-chain data the features that could be detected were limited. Some IMGT-functional V segments, including TRBV6-2 and TRBV6-3, could not be told apart with the 87-base-pair reads, so those segments were excluded. A later analysis reported that several top co-occurrence clusters appeared linked to parvovirus B19, influenza, CMV and Epstein-Barr virus. Because HLA typing was missing for some donors at each locus, association tests included only the typed subset. The authors suggested that the approach could potentially be generalized to other disease states and immunological phenotypes. A later analysis found that TCR association rates varied across HLA loci, with DRB1 alleles showing the most associated TCRs and HLA-C alleles the fewest. Sequencing depth was assumed to be roughly uniform across donors in the presence/absence analyses, though that assumption may not hold. While some public TCRs were present in many individuals, most TCR sequences turned up only very rarely across donors. In an earlier analysis of some 500 of the donors, most TCR beta V segments appeared in productive rearrangements about 90% or about 30% of the time, broadly matching IMGT annotations. A cluster of highly shared sequence variants was judged likely to be a technical artifact of the sequencing pipeline. Three of the identified cytomegalovirus-associated TCR beta chains were confirmed in vitro to be specific for cytomegalovirus antigens. In a later analysis, 15,000 to 20,000 TCR beta sequences were associated with specific HLA alleles at a false discovery rate of 0.05. The study listed approximately 150 TCR beta chains as associated with cytomegalovirus. In a later analysis, HLA-associated TCR beta chains were found to be more clonally expanded and to have lower generation probabilities than equally common non-associated chains. When HLA alleles, especially DR and DQ, strongly co-occurred, TCR associations were difficult to assign to individual alleles. The classifier was reported to diagnose cytomegalovirus status with high specificity and sensitivity in both the original and validation cohorts. In a later analysis, most CMV-associated TCR beta chains were found to appear HLA-restricted, with HLA associations seemingly driven largely by CMV exposure. The only immune exposure information available for the cohort was CMV serostatus. Because counts were too low, roughly 17 rarely observed V segments, including chromosome 9 orphons, were left out of the earlier analysis of about 500 of the donors. In a later genetic analysis, a missense DCLRE1C variant was associated with V-gene and J-gene trimming of TCR beta chains, and the association was replicated in an independent cohort. A further reported finding was that TCR beta sequences accurately predicted the HLA-A and HLA-B alleles for most subjects in the first cohort. Correlated functional status among segregating V segments might reflect linkage disequilibrium, but an unknown experimental factor could not be ruled out. Compared with the 666-donor mean, donors in an Asian-associated ancestry cluster had fewer N-insertions in productive TCRs, according to a later genetic analysis.

Libraries were prepared through the immunoSEQ multiplex PCR assay. For the multiplex PCR, a mixture combining 60 forward primers for TCR Vbeta segments and 13 reverse primers for TCR Jbeta segments was used. The CDR3 region of rearranged TCR beta genes was amplified from genomic DNA with a multiplex PCR assay. The amplified TCR beta libraries were sequenced on the Illumina HiSeq System as 87-base-pair reads. Processing in the source paper ran as follows. A later analysis counted tens of millions of unique TCR beta chains across the 600 to 850 repertoires, and about 10 million of these chains were shared by at least two donors. A nearest-neighbor algorithm error-corrected the raw reads and collapsed the reads into unique sequences, merging closely related sequences to remove PCR and sequencing errors. V, D and J gene segments were assigned by aligning CDR3 sequences to IMGT reference sequences. For a sequence to be retained, a match of at least six nucleotides was required to both a V gene segment and a J gene segment. Rearrangements were called productive when the CDR3 lacked stop codons and stayed in frame with V and J; all others were non-productive. Following IMGT convention, CDR3 was defined as the stretch from the second conserved V-encoded cysteine up to the conserved J-encoded phenylalanine. Sequences without an unambiguous match to a single V gene segment were excluded from the earlier analysis of approximately 600 of the donors. In an earlier analysis of several hundred of the donors, V segments were called functional above 56.7% productive rearrangements and were called segregating when the between-donor standard deviation exceeded 5%. A statistical classification framework was built to diagnose cytomegalovirus status from the catalog of TCR beta chain sequences. A later analysis assigned V and J genes by comparing TCR nucleotide sequences with IMGT/GENE-DB human TR gene sequences. The TCRdist pipeline was used in a later analysis to assign CDR3 sequences and most-parsimonious VDJ recombination scenarios. In a later analysis, each TCR beta chain was defined by its CDR3 amino acid sequence together with its V-gene family, and reads without a unique V-gene family were excluded. As a way to deal with suspected cross-contamination and a sequencing artifact, a later analysis dropped 450 to 700 nucleotide sequences that were highly shared and had low generation probability. A later analysis calculated a clonal expansion index for each public chain from normalized within-repertoire ranks of inferred template counts. In a later analysis, generation probabilities were computed using a VDJ recombination model fitted to out-of-frame rearrangements, and the results were checked against IGoR. Hypergeometric tests were used in a later analysis to score TCR-TCR, TCR-HLA and TCR-CMV co-occurrence, with a repertoire-size bias correction applied to the TCR pairs. To estimate false discovery rates, a later analysis permuted the HLA or CMV assignments 20 times. In a later analysis, co-occurring TCRs were grouped using DBSCAN, with TCRdist sequence similarity added in when clustering inside HLA-allele-positive subsets. Co-occurrence clustering excluded repertoires with fewer than 30,000 or more than 120,000 public chains, plus five with anomalous nucleotide sharing. TCRdb took over this immuneACCESS table, retaining in-frame rearrangements with V and J assigned. Such tables are incomplete; in checked studies, under half of the missing clones stem from an unresolved V gene, and the remainder is unexplained. D and trimming come from the DNA, and the V and J calls and clone size come from that table. This sample gives approximately 120,000 clones in total; roughly four fifths of them show up just once. The ten largest make up about 4% of the sample.

As regards this clone: This clone's antigen is unknown. The record has no base qualities; no much larger clone is one base away.

Counted from cysteine to phenylalanine, this CDR3 has 15 amino acids. The kept DNA is CDR3 alone, 45 bases in frame from the first base. CDR1 and CDR2 were assigned from the germline V gene (reference sequence) as SGHKS and YYEKEE. V and J lose 0 bases and 0 bases, and a span of 10 bases separates them. The clonotype comes from a woman aged 50 to 60 in good health and CMV-seropositive. The material sequenced was PBMCs. The sequence links TRBV5-5 to TRBJ2-7; a weak D assignment points to TRBD2 (5 bases agree). CDR3 loop: CASSLVGVSSYEQYF. DNA sequence: TGTGCCAGCAGCTTGGTGGGAGTCAGCTCCTACGAGCAGTACTTC. With the portions outside the CDR3 filled from the reference TRBV5-5 and TRBJ2-7 genes, the complete variable region becomes DAGVTQSPTHLIKTRGQQVTLRCSPISGHKSVSWYQQVLGQGPQFIFQYYEKEERGRGNFPDRFSARQFPNYSSELNVNALLLGDSALYLCASSLVGVSSYEQYFGPGTRLTVT.